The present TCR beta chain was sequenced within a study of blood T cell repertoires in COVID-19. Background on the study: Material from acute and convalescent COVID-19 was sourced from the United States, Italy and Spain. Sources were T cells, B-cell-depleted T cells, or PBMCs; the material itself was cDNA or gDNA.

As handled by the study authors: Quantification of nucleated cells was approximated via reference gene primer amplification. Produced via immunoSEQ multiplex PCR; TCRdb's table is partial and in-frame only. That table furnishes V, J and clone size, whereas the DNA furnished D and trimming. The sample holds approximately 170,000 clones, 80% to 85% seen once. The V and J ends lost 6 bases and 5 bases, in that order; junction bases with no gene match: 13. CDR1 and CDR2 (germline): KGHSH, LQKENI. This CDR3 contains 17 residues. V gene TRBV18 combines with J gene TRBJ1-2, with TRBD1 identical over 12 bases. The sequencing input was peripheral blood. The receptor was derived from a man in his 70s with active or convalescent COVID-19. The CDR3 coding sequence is TGTGCCAGCTCCGCCGGGGACAGGGGGCTCGAGGGGTATGGCTACACCTTC. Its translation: CASSAGDRGLEGYGYTF.